This TCR beta chain was profiled in a study of T-cell memory formation after mild COVID-19. TCRdb reanalysed the 5' RACE reads using MiXCR and keeps one entry per CDR3 protein. The sample lists 110,000 to 150,000 distinct CDR3 sequences, 11% to 15% seen once, with about 29% in the top ten. The germline V gene encodes CDR1 LGHDT and CDR2 YNNKEL (reference sequence). The CDR3 is 16 amino acids. V was cut by 0 bases and J by 3 bases, with 14 bases left in between. This clonotype was seen a few times. The V gene is TRBV3-1, the J gene TRBJ2-5; D may be TRBD2 (5 bases). The specimen sequenced was PBMCs or a T cell subset sorted from them (not recorded which). This clonotype was obtained from an adult woman who had mild COVID-19 (a few samples of this study predate the infection). Cell type and time point are not known. The CDR3 coding sequence is TGTGCCAGCAGCCAAGATCCTCGGGTGCGGGAAGAGACCCAGTACTTC. Amino acids: CASSQDPRVREETQYF.